These T cell receptor beta chains were read from a single sample in a study of read filtering for tumor transcriptome and immune sequencing. TCRdb used MiXCR to reprocess the reads, holding one entry per CDR3 protein. The sample lists about 46,000 distinct CDR3 sequences; about a fifth were seen once. Sequenced input: a population of CD138-negative cells sorted from bone marrow. These receptors were obtained from a donor at least 40 years old with multiple myeloma. Each CDR3 is given with its conserved first and last residue. The D gene is left open where the match is weak. The size of a clone is reported for some rows only, either as once, few or many, or as a class for expanded clones.

V gene	J gene	D gene	clone size	CDR3 protein	CDR3 DNA
TRBV2	TRBJ1-1	.	few	CASSADTEAFF	TGTGCCAGCAGTGCGGACACTGAAGCTTTCTTT
TRBV6-6	TRBJ1-1	.	many	CASRFTGLDTEAFF	TGTGCCAGCAGATTCACAGGGTTGGACACTGAAGCTTTCTTT
TRBV9	TRBJ2-1	TRBD2	many	CASSVGGLAGFYNEQFF	TGTGCCAGCAGCGTAGGGGGCCTAGCGGGATTCTACAATGAGCAGTTCTTC
TRBV9	TRBJ2-2	TRBD2	many	CASSVLAGGWNTGELFF	TGTGCCAGCAGCGTATTAGCGGGAGGATGGAACACCGGGGAGCTGTTTTTT
TRBV27	TRBJ2-3	.	few	CASTMGRNTDTQYF	TGTGCCAGCACAATGGGACGGAACACAGATACGCAGTATTTT
TRBV6-4	TRBJ2-1	.	many	CASSEGATSYNEQFF	TGTGCCAGCAGTGAGGGGGCAACATCCTACAATGAGCAGTTCTTC
TRBV14	TRBJ1-4	TRBD1	many	CASSQGTGGEEKLFF	TGTGCCAGCAGCCAAGGGACAGGGGGCGAAGAAAAACTGTTTTTT
TRBV28	TRBJ2-2	TRBD1	many	CASSLGQAGGELFF	TGTGCCAGCAGCCTAGGACAGGCCGGCGGGGAGCTGTTTTTT
TRBV5-1	TRBJ2-3	.	many	CASSLGQNTDTQYF	TGCGCCAGCAGCTTGGGACAGAACACAGATACGCAGTATTTT
TRBV19	TRBJ2-7	.	many	CASSSGVRYEQYF	TGTGCCAGTAGCTCTGGGGTGCGCTACGAGCAGTACTTC
TRBV4-1	TRBJ2-1	.	many	CASSQLGRDNEQFF	TGCGCCAGCAGCCAACTCGGGAGAGACAATGAGCAGTTCTTC
TRBV28	TRBJ2-5	.	.	CACSRPHETQYF	TGTGCCTGCAGTCGACCGCATGAGACCCAGTACTTC
TRBV6-1	TRBJ2-1	.	few	CASSEAGDSFYNEQFF	TGTGCCAGCAGTGAAGCCGGGGACTCTTTCTACAATGAGCAGTTCTTC
TRBV29-1	TRBJ2-7	.	.	CSARTNYELYF	TGCAGCGCTCGGACGAACTACGAGCTGTACTTC
TRBV20-1	TRBJ1-5	.	many	CSAKTDYSNQPQHF	TGCAGTGCGAAGACAGATTATAGCAATCAGCCCCAGCATTTT
TRBV7-3	TRBJ2-1	TRBD2	many	CASSQNILGGEQFF	TGTGCCAGCAGCCAAAATATATTGGGGGGGGAGCAGTTCTTC
TRBV29-1	TRBJ1-1	.	many	CSADRSGNTEAFF	TGCAGCGCCGACAGGTCGGGGAACACTGAAGCTTTCTTT
TRBV6-4	TRBJ2-2	.	few	CASSTSNTGELFF	TGTGCCAGCAGTACTTCTAACACCGGGGAGCTGTTTTTT
TRBV6-2/TRBV6-3	TRBJ2-7	.	many	CASSYLRASYEQYF	TGTGCCAGCAGTTATTTGCGGGCCTCCTACGAGCAGTACTTC
TRBV20-1	TRBJ2-7	TRBD1	many	CSAGGGQTQSYEQYF	TGCAGTGCTGGTGGGGGACAGACCCAATCCTACGAGCAGTACTTC
TRBV7-3	TRBJ2-3	.	few	CASSFMSTDTQYF	TGTGCCAGCAGCTTTATGTCTACAGATACGCAGTATTTT
TRBV28	TRBJ2-6	.	many	CASSPQPARGSGANVLTF	TGTGCCAGCAGTCCACAACCCGCCCGGGGATCTGGGGCCAACGTCCTGACTTTC
TRBV25-1	TRBJ2-1	.	.	CASSESGFGRRDEQFF	TGTGCCAGCAGTGAATCAGGCTTCGGCAGGCGGGATGAGCAGTTCTTC
TRBV24-1	TRBJ1-5	.	many	CATSSGYSNQPQHF	TGTGCCACCAGTTCGGGATATAGCAATCAGCCCCAGCATTTT
TRBV13	TRBJ1-1	.	few	CASSRGLGEAFF	TGTGCCAGCAGCCGGGGCCTGGGGGAGGCTTTCTTT
TRBV20-1	TRBJ2-4	TRBD1	many	CSAMTGGSGKNIQYF	TGCAGTGCTATGACAGGGGGCTCGGGCAAAAACATTCAGTACTTC
TRBV4-1	TRBJ2-1	TRBD1	.	CASSSGTGVIGEQFF	TGCGCCAGCAGCTCCGGGACAGGGGTAATAGGGGAGCAGTTCTTC
TRBV6-2/TRBV6-3	TRBJ2-7	.	many	CASSYPSWGGTYEQYF	TGTGCCAGCAGTTACCCCTCGTGGGGCGGGACCTACGAGCAGTACTTC
TRBV10-3	TRBJ2-1	TRBD2	many	CAISESTSGYNEQFF	TGTGCCATCAGTGAGTCGACTAGCGGATACAATGAGCAGTTCTTC
TRBV3-1	TRBJ1-5	.	many	CASSQGLGNQPQHF	TGTGCCAGCAGCCAGGGGTTGGGCAATCAGCCCCAGCATTTT